This TCR beta chain was sequenced for a study of control samples from healthy donors and cancer patients. From germline, CDR1 is LNHNV and CDR2 YYDKDF (reference sequence). V lost 0 bases and J lost 4, with 7 bases in between. The CDR3 length is 14 residues. Profiled with immunoSEQ multiplex PCR; TCRdb holds only in-frame clones, not every one. The table lists around 90,000 clones, 70% to 90% of them singletons. The gene calls are TRBV15 and TRBJ1-5; D might be TRBD1 (5 bases). The source of this sequence is a woman aged 40 to 50 in good health. Source material: blood. CDR3 protein: CATSRETANQPQHF. The CDR3 DNA reads TGTGCCACCAGCAGAGAGACAGCAAATCAGCCCCAGCATTTT.